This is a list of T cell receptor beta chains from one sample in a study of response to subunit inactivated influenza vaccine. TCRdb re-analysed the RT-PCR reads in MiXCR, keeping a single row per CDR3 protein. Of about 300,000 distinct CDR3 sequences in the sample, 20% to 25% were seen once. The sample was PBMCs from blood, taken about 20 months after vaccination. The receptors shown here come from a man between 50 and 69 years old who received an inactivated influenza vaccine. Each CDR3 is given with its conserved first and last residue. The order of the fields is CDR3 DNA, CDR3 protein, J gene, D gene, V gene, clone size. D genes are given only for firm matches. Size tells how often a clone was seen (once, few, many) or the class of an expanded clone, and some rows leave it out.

TGTGCCAGCAGCCGAAGGGGACAGAATCTTGAAGCTTTCTTT CASSRRGQNLEAFF TRBJ1-1 TRBD1 TRBV4-2 many
TGTGCCACCAGTGATTCCGACCGAGGAGGCTACACCTTC CATSDSDRGGYTF TRBJ1-2 NA TRBV24-1 many
TGTGCCAGCAGTGTCGGGCAGGGGGCGAGCGGCTACACCTTC CASSVGQGASGYTF TRBJ1-2 TRBD1 TRBV2 NA
TGTGCCAGTAGTATGGCTAACTATGGCTACACCTTC CASSMANYGYTF TRBJ1-2 NA TRBV19 NA
TGTGCCAGCAGCCAAGTTGACACCGGGGAGCTGTTTTTT CASSQVDTGELFF TRBJ2-2 NA TRBV14 NA
TGTGCCAGCAGCTTGATGGCTAGCGAGTACTTC CASSLMASEYF TRBJ2-7 NA TRBV5-5 NA
TGTGCCAGCAGTTACACGGGGGCCCGGTCGGCCGCTCCGGGCTACACCTTC CASSYTGARSAAPGYTF TRBJ1-2 NA TRBV6-5 few
TGCGCCAGCAGCTTAGGTGGGACTAACACTGAAGCTTTCTTT CASSLGGTNTEAFF TRBJ1-1 NA TRBV7-9 many
TGTGCCAGCAGTTACGAGAGGGGCACTGAAGCTTTCTTT CASSYERGTEAFF TRBJ1-1 NA TRBV6-6 few
TGTGCCATCACCGGACAGGAGATGGAGGAGCTGTTTTTT CAITGQEMEELFF TRBJ2-2 TRBD1 TRBV10-3 few
TGTGCCAGCACCGCTGCGGGTGGCTACACCTTC CASTAAGGYTF TRBJ1-2 NA TRBV12-3/TRBV12-4 NA
TGTGCCATCAGTGCTAGACAAGACACCGGGGAGCTGTTTTTT CAISARQDTGELFF TRBJ2-2 NA TRBV10-3 NA
TGTGCCAGCAGTTTAGCGACAGTGAACTATGGCTACACCTTC CASSLATVNYGYTF TRBJ1-2 NA TRBV28 many
TGCAGCGTCACGACCTCCGGGGAGCTGTTTTTT CSVTTSGELFF TRBJ2-2 NA TRBV29-1 few
TGTGCCAGCAGCCGGACAGATAGCTATGGCTACACCTTC CASSRTDSYGYTF TRBJ1-2 NA TRBV12-3/TRBV12-4 NA
TGCAGTGCTAGAGATGCTAAGGACCCCTTACAGGATGAGCAGTACTTC CSARDAKDPLQDEQYF TRBJ2-7 NA TRBV20-1 NA
TGTGCCAGCAGTTTATGGGACAGGGGGTACGAGCAGTACTTC CASSLWDRGYEQYF TRBJ2-7 TRBD1 TRBV12-3/TRBV12-4 once
TGTGCCAGCAGTTTGTCAGGGGGCTTAAACTATGGCTACACCTTC CASSLSGGLNYGYTF TRBJ1-2 TRBD1 TRBV27 few
TGTGCCAGCAGTTACTCCCAGACCGACCAATCGTGGCCCCAGCATTTT CASSYSQTDQSWPQHF TRBJ1-5 NA TRBV6-2/TRBV6-3 NA
TGCGCCAGCAGCCAAGACCTTCAGCGGGGGCCCTACACAGATACGCAGTATTTT CASSQDLQRGPYTDTQYF TRBJ2-3 TRBD2 TRBV4-3 NA
TGCGCCAGCACCCGTTCCGACCCGGTAGGTAGGGAGCAGTTCTTC CASTRSDPVGREQFF TRBJ2-1 NA TRBV5-1 NA
TGTGCCGGCAGTCTCCGGGGAAACAATGAGCAGTTCTTC CAGSLRGNNEQFF TRBJ2-1 NA TRBV6-6 NA